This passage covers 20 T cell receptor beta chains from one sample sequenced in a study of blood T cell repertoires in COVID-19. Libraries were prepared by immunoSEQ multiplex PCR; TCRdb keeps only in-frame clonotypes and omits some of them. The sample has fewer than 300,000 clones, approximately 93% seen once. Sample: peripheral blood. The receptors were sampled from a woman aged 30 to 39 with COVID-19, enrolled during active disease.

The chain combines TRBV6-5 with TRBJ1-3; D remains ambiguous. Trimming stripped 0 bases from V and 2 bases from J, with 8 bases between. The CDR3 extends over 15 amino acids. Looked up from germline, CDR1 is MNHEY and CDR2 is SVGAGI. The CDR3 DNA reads TGTGCCAGCAGTTACTCCTCGGGAACTGGAAACACCATATATTTT. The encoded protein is CASSYSSGTGNTIYF.

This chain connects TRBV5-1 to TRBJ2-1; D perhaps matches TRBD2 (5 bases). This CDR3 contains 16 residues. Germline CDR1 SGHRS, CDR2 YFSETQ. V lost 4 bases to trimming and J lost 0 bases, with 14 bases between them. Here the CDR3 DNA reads TGCGCCAGCAGCCCCGGGGTCCACGGCTCCTACAATGAGCAGTTCTTC. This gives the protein CASSPGVHGSYNEQFF.

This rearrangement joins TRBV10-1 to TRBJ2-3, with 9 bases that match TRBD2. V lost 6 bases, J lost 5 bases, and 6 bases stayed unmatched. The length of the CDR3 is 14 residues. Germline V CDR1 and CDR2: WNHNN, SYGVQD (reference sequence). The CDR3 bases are TGCGCCAGCAGAAATAGCGGGAGAGGAGATACGCAGTATTTT. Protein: CASRNSGRGDTQYF.

CDR3 sequence: CASSPPDRVSAGELFF. The DNA of the CDR3 is TGTGCCAGCTCACCACCGGACAGGGTCTCGGCCGGGGAGCTGTTTTTT. The chain employs TRBV18 and TRBJ2-2; 8 bases match TRBD1. CDR1 KGHSH and CDR2 LQKENI come from the germline V gene. The CDR3 is made up of 16 amino acids. The junction had 6 bases not matched to a gene; V was cut back by 0 bases and J by 6 bases.

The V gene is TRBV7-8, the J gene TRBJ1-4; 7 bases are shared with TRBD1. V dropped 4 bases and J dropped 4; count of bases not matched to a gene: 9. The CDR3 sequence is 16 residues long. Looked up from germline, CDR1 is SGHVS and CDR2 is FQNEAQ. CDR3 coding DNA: TGTGCCAGCAGCTCCAGGGGGAGTGCGGGTAATGAAAAACTGTTTTTT. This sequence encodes CASSSRGSAGNEKLFF.

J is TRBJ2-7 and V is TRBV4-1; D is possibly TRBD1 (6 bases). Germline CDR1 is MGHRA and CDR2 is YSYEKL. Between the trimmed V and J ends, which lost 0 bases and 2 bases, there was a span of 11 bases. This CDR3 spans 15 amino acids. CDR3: CASSQERTDAYEQYF. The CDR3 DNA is TGCGCCAGCAGCCAAGAACGGACAGATGCCTACGAGCAGTACTTC.

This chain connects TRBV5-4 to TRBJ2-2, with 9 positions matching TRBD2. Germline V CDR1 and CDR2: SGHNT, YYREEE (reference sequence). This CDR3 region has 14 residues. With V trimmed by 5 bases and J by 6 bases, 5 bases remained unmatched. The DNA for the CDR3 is TGTGCCAGCAGTCTCCAGCGGGAGGCCGGGGAGCTGTTTTTT. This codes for CASSLQREAGELFF.

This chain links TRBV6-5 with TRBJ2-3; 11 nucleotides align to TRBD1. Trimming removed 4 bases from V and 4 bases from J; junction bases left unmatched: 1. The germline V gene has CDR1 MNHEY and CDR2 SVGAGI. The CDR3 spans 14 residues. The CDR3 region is CASSLDRGPDTQYF. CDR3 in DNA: TGTGCCAGCAGTTTGGACAGGGGGCCAGATACGCAGTATTTT.

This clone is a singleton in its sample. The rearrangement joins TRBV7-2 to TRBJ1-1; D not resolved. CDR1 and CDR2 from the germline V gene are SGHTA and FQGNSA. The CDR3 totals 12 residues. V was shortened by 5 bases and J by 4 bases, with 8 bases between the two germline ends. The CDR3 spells CASSPPGTEAFF. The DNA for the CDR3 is TGTGCCAGCAGCCCCCCGGGCACTGAAGCTTTCTTT.

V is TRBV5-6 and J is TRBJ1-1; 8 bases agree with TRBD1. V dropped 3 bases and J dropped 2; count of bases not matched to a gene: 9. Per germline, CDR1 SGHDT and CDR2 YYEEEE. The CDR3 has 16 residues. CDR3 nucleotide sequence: TGTGCCAGCAGCTCGGACAGGGCTAACCTTAACACTGAAGCTTTCTTT. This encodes CASSSDRANLNTEAFF.

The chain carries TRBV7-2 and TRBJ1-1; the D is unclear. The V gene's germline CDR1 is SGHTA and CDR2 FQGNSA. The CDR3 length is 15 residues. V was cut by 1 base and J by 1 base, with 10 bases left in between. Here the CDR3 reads CASSLVELSNTEAFF. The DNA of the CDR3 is TGTGCCAGCAGCTTAGTGGAGCTCTCGAACACTGAAGCTTTCTTT.

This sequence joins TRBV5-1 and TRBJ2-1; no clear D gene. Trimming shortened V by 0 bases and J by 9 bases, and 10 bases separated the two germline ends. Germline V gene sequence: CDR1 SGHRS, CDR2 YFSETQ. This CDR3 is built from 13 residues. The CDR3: CASSLGDGVEQFF. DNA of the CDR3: TGCGCCAGCAGCTTGGGCGACGGAGTTGAGCAGTTCTTC.

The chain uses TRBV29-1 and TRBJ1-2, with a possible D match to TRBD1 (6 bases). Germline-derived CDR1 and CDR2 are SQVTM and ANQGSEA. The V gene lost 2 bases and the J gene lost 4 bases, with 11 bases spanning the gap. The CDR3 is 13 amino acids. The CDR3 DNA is TGCAGCGTTGAATCCGGACAGTCCTATGGCTACACCTTC. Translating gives CSVESGQSYGYTF.

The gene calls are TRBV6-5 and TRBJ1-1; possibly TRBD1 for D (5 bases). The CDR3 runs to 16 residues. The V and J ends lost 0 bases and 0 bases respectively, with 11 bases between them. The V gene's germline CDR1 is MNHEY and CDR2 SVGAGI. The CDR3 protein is CASSYSLDTLNTEAFF. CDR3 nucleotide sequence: TGTGCCAGCAGTTACTCATTGGACACTTTGAACACTGAAGCTTTCTTT.

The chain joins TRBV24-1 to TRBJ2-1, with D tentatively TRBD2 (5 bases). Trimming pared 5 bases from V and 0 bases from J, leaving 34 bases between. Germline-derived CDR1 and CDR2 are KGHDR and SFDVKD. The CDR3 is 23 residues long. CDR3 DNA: TGTGCCACCAGTGGGATTGGTTCGTATTTGGACGTGATAAGCGGTGCCTCCTACAATGAGCAGTTCTTC. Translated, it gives CATSGIGSYLDVISGASYNEQFF.

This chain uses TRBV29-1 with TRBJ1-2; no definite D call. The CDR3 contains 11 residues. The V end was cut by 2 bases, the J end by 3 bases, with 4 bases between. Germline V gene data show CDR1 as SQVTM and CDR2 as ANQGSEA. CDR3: CSVETDYGYTF. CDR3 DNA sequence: TGCAGCGTTGAAACAGACTATGGCTACACCTTC.

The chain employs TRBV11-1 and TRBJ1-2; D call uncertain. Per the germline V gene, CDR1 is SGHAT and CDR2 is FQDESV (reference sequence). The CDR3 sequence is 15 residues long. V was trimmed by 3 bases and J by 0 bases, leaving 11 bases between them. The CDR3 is CASSFGRNANYGYTF. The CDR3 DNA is TGTGCCAGCAGCTTTGGGAGAAATGCTAACTATGGCTACACCTTC.

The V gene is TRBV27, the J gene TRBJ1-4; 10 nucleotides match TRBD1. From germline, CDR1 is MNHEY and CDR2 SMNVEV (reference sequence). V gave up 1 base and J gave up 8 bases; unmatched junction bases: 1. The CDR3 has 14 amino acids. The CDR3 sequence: CASSLWGQGEKLFF. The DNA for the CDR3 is TGTGCCAGCAGTTTATGGGGACAGGGGGAAAAACTGTTTTTT.

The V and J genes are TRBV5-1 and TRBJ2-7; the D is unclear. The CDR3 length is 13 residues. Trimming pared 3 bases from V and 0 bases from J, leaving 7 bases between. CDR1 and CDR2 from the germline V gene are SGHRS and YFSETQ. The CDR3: CASSSLGSYEQYF. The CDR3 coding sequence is TGCGCCAGCAGCTCCCTAGGCTCCTACGAGCAGTACTTC.

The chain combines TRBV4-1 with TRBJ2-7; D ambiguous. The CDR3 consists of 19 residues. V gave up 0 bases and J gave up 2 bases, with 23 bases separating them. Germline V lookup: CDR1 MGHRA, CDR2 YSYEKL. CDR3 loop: CASSQELSRLGRSPYEQYF. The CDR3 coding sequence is TGCGCCAGCAGCCAAGAGTTATCAAGATTAGGCCGGAGCCCCTACGAGCAGTACTTC.